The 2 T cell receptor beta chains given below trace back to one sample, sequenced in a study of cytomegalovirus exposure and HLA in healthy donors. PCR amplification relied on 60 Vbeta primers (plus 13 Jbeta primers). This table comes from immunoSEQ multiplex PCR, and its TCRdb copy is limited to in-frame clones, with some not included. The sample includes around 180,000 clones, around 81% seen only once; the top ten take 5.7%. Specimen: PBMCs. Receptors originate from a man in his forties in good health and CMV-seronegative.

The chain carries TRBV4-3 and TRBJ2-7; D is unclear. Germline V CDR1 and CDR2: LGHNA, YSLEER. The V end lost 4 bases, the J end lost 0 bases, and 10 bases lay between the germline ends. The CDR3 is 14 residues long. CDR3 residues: CASSPGRYSYEQYF. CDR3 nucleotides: TGCGCCAGCAGCCCGGGTCGGTACTCCTACGAGCAGTACTTC.

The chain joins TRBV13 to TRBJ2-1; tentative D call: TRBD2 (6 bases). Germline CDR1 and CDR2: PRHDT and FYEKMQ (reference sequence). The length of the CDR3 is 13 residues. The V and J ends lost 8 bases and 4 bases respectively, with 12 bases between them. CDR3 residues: CASGEADYNEQFF. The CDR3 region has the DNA TGTGCCAGCGGGGAGGCGGATTACAATGAGCAGTTCTTC. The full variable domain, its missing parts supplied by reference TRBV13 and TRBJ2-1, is AAGVIQSPRHLIKEKRETATLKCYPIPRHDTVYWYQQGPGQDPQFLISFYEKMQSDKGSIPDRFSAQQFSDYHSELNMSSLELGDSALYFCASGEADYNEQFFGPGTRLTVL.